This T cell receptor beta chain was identified during a study of graft-versus-host responses after intestinal transplantation. Study as a whole: Among the recipients, all got anti-thymocyte globulin induction and then tacrolimus and steroids for about three years.

Assay used: immunoSEQ multiplex PCR; TCRdb lists only in-frame clones, some missing. The repertoire holds 75,000 to 100,000 clones, roughly four fifths seen once, with about 15% in the top ten. The length of the CDR3 is 13 residues. V was cut by 3 bases and J by 4 bases, with 9 bases left in between. CDR1 and CDR2 (germline): LNHDA, SQIVND (reference sequence). Remarks on this clone: The antigen remains undetermined.

The TCR originated in a human donor who received an intestinal transplant. Source: unstimulated CD8+ T cells sorted from spleen or lymph node cells, taken before intestinal transplant. The V and J genes are TRBV19 and TRBJ1-1; D not certain. The CDR3: CASSIIWGTEAFF. The CDR3 DNA reads as TGTGCCAGTAGTATTATCTGGGGCACTGAAGCTTTCTTT.